This entry describes one TCR beta chain. This clonotype was counted many times. The antigen this receptor binds is unknown. The record has no base qualities; no much larger clone is one base away. The method was RACE. TCRdb records NextSeq 500 as the sequencer. Library preparation attached unique molecular identifiers to individual cDNA molecules for quantitative, reproducible TCR counting. Both TCR alpha and TCR beta chains were sequenced from each blood RNA sample. In the original analysis: A median of approximately 100,000 TCRs per sample was observed, with a range of about 20,000 to 700,000. The Decombinator software suite was used to annotate the V, J and CDR3 of the TCR reads. For PS versus PT1 abundance plots, all samples were subsampled to the same number of TCRs (28,000). Expanded TCRs were defined as absent before sensitization and observed at least eight times at the 2-week time point. Clones were called with MiXCR by TCRdb after fastp trimmed the public reads at Q25, and only in-frame beta chains were retained. Rows with a matching CDR3 protein are joined into one entry that keeps the most common DNA and genes. The V and J calls reflect TCRdb's pipeline rather than the authors' work. In this sample the table shows 95,000 or so distinct CDR3 sequences, 9.5% to 12% of which occur a single time. 2.5% to 4% of the sample is in the top ten clones.

According to the study, the label for this sample's time point signals: patch test 2, 6 weeks after DPC sensitization. The treatment or condition label of this sample denotes: therapeutic diphenylcyclopropenone sensitization with weekly scalp DPC. At each patch-test visit, blood was drawn before the patch test was applied. To be eligible, patients had to be aged 18 to 70, diagnosed with alopecia and judged suitable for DPC therapy, while pregnant patients were excluded. Total RNA was isolated from unfractionated whole blood collected in Tempus Blood RNA tubes. This sample stems from a study of human T cells and chemical hapten exposure (dated by TCRdb to the early 2020s). Turning to the overall study: For sensitization, 2% DPC in acetone was applied to a 2 cm by 2 cm area of upper inner arm skin. Patch testing was performed on the upper back with Finn chambers containing 0.01% DPC, and the patch tests were scored after 6 days according to International Contact Dermatitis Research Group standards. Libraries were combined into a pool for sequencing, and differences in TCR yield between samples came mainly from small differences in library volumes within the pool. Weekly therapeutic DPC doses were additionally applied to the scalp of patients throughout the roughly 23-week study period. In alopecia patients, the study followed how the peripheral blood TCR repertoire changed in vivo over primary and secondary sensitization to diphenylcyclopropenone (DPC), a hapten. Alopecia areata with under or over 50% scalp involvement, alopecia totalis and alopecia universalis were represented in the patient cohort, which was mostly female. Blood samples were taken from patients before sensitization (week 0) and at 2, 6 and about 24 weeks after DPC sensitization. Some 29 alopecia patients provided blood for TCR sequencing at one to four time points (pre-sensitization, 2, 6 and 24 weeks). Broader findings and caveats from the paper: The number of TCRs above 1 in 1000 frequency did not change with DPC sensitization; there was no evidence of global repertoire structure alterations. A positive correlation was found between the number of PT1 expanded TCRs and patch test score, with significance reached at thresholds 8, 16 and 32 but not 4. Repeated subsampling changed both the strength of the expansion versus patch-test correlation and the threshold at which that correlation became significant. Expanded TCRs formed significantly more large CDR3 similarity clusters than pre-sensitization or healthy control sets, consistent with antigen-driven responses. All patients had alopecia, a presumed autoimmune disease, so their immune response might differ from that of healthy individuals.

CDR1 DFQATT and CDR2 SNEGSKA are derived from the germline V gene (reference sequence). The CDR3 sequence holds 19 residues, the cysteine and phenylalanine included. Only the CDR3 DNA is retained, 57 bases long and in frame from the first base. V trim: 2 bases; J trim: 2 bases; unmatched bases: 18. The TCR comes from a middle-aged woman with alopecia areata. Some clones in this sample may be carry-over from other donors' samples. This specimen consisted of whole blood, obtained in connection with sensitization to the hapten diphenylcyclopropenone (DPC). Recombination linked TRBV20-1 to TRBJ2-3, with TRBD2 identical over 8 junction bases. At the DNA level, the sequence is TGCAGTGCTAGACCATTACTACCGGGACTAGAGGGAAACACAGATACGCAGTATTTT. This translates into CSARPLLPGLEGNTDTQYF.